Listed below are T cell receptor beta chains from one sample, sequenced in a study of blood T cells in healthy people across ages. TCRdb re-called the 5' RACE reads with MiXCR, one entry per CDR3 protein. The table shows roughly 2 million distinct CDR3 sequences, with just under 50% occurring only once. Sequences were obtained from blood. The source is a woman in her thirties or forties in good health. Both conserved end residues are part of each CDR3. The D gene is left open where the match is weak. Not every row has a clone size; where given, it reads once, few, many or a size class.

few TRBJ2-5 TRBD2 TRBV7-6 TGTGCCAGCAGCGTCGGGACTAGCGGGATGGGTGAGACCCAGTACTTC CASSVGTSGMGETQYF
. TRBJ2-1 TRBD1 TRBV28 TGTGCCAGCAGTTCTGGGGGGACAGGCGTTAGCAATGAGCAGTTCTTC CASSSGGTGVSNEQFF
. TRBJ1-6 . TRBV7-3 TGTGCCAGCAGCCAAAGCGGGGGGCTCGGTTCACCCCTCCACTTT CASSQSGGLGSPLHF
. TRBJ2-3 TRBD2 TRBV5-1 TGCGCCAGCAGCCAACAAACTAGCGGGGGCCGCACAGATACGCAGTATTTT CASSQQTSGGRTDTQYF
few TRBJ2-4 . TRBV20-1 TGCAGTGCTACTCCTTGGGACACGCTAGCCAAAAACATTCAGTACTTC CSATPWDTLAKNIQYF
few TRBJ2-1 . TRBV9 TGTGCCAGCAGCGTAGGAGGGGGGACTTTCCAGTTCTTC CASSVGGGTFQFF
. TRBJ2-7 TRBD2 TRBV20-1 TGCAGTGCTAGTGGCGGGGTAACGGGGGGGCTTAATATATACGAGCAGTACTTC CSASGGVTGGLNIYEQYF
. TRBJ1-2 TRBD1 TRBV7-2 TGTGCCAGCAGCTTAGACTACGGAGGGGACAGCAACTATGGCTACACCTTC CASSLDYGGDSNYGYTF
. TRBJ2-5 TRBD2 TRBV4-1 TGCGCCAGCAGCCAACTAGCGGGGGGGCCTGTGGAGACCCAGTACTTC CASSQLAGGPVETQYF
. TRBJ2-1 . TRBV27 TGTGCCAGCCATGGACTGGGGGTCTTTGATGAGCAGTTCTTC CASHGLGVFDEQFF
. TRBJ2-3 TRBD2 TRBV5-1 TGCGCCAGCAGCCTAAGGAGGGGCGGGGGGGCCATAGATACGCAGTATTTT CASSLRRGGGAIDTQYF
. TRBJ1-2 . TRBV28 TGTGCCAGTAGTAACTCAGGGGCACAGGCTAACTATGGCTACACCTTC CASSNSGAQANYGYTF
. TRBJ2-5 . TRBV28 TGTGCCAGCAGGTGGGGGGGCGCGTGGAATGAGCAGTACTTC CASRWGGAWNEQYF
. TRBJ2-3 . TRBV4-3 TGCGCCAGCAGCCAAGCGGGGCACAGCACAGATACGCAGTATTTT CASSQAGHSTDTQYF
once TRBJ1-1 . TRBV9 TGTGCCAGCAGTGCCCTCCCCGGGGTCACTGAAGCTTTCTTT CASSALPGVTEAFF
. TRBJ1-4 . TRBV4-3 TGCGCCAGCAGCCAAGAGACAGTTATTCCTCTTGGCGAAAAACTGGTTTTT CASSQETVIPLGEKLVF
. TRBJ2-3 . TRBV7-2 TGTGCCAGCAGCTTAGCTACAGGTTCGAGGGATACGCAGTATTTT CASSLATGSRDTQYF
. TRBJ2-1 . TRBV9 TGTGCCAGCAGCGTAGCTGTCAGCAATCCCTCCTACAATGAGCAGTTCTTC CASSVAVSNPSYNEQFF
. TRBJ2-3 . TRBV7-3 TGTGCCAGCAGCGGGGGGGCAAGCGGTTATACGCAGTATTTT CASSGGASGYTQYF
. TRBJ2-1 TRBD1 TRBV4-3 TGCGCCAGCAGCCAAGAAGGGGCAGGGGGCATCACATATGAGCAGTTCTTC CASSQEGAGGITYEQFF
. TRBJ1-2 . TRBV27 TGTGCCAGCAGCCCAACCGCACGGCCCTATGGCTACACCTTC CASSPTARPYGYTF
. TRBJ2-7 . TRBV2 TGTGCCAGCAGTGATAAACCCTACGAGCAGTACTTC CASSDKPYEQYF
few TRBJ1-2 . TRBV7-9 TGTGCCAGCATCCCCACGGCAGCATATTATGGCTACACCTTC CASIPTAAYYGYTF
few TRBJ2-4 . TRBV20-1 TGCAGTGGGTACAGGGACATTCAGTACTTC CSGYRDIQYF
. TRBJ2-1 TRBD2 TRBV4-2 TGTGCCAGCAGCCCGGGGACTAGTTTAGTTAATGAGCAGTTCTTC CASSPGTSLVNEQFF
. TRBJ2-7 TRBD1 TRBV20-1 TGCAGTGCTAGAGATCCTCGACAGGGGAATGAGCAGTACTTC CSARDPRQGNEQYF
. TRBJ1-2 . TRBV5-1 TGCGCCAGCACCGTTTCCCAGGGACCTAACTATGGCTACACCTTC CASTVSQGPNYGYTF
. TRBJ2-6 . TRBV5-1 TGCGCCAGCAGCTTAGGGCTACAGCCCTCTGGGGCCAACGTCCTGACTTTC CASSLGLQPSGANVLTF
few TRBJ1-1 . TRBV7-2 TGTGCCAGCAGCTTACCCCAGACAGATTTGAACACTGAAGCTTTCTTT CASSLPQTDLNTEAFF
. TRBJ1-1 . TRBV10-3 TGTGCCATCAGTGATGCAGGGCAAATGAACACTGAAGCTTTCTTT CAISDAGQMNTEAFF
. TRBJ1-1 . TRBV12-3/TRBV12-4 TGTGCCAGCAGTTTATGGGGTCGAAGCACTGAAGCTTTCTTT CASSLWGRSTEAFF
. TRBJ1-2 . TRBV7-2 TGTGCCAGCAGACGGGGGGGCCTGGGTGGCTACACCTTC CASRRGGLGGYTF
. TRBJ2-3 . TRBV7-9 TGTGCCAGCAGCTACGGAGGGGGGGTGAGCACAGATACGCAGTATTTT CASSYGGGVSTDTQYF
few TRBJ2-3 TRBD1 TRBV9 TGTGCCAGCAACAGGGGCGGAGATACGCAGTATTTT CASNRGGDTQYF
once TRBJ2-1 TRBD2 TRBV4-3 TGCGCCAGCAGCCAAGAGCGGGGGTTTCCCTACAATGAGCAGTTCTTC CASSQERGFPYNEQFF
. TRBJ2-7 . TRBV7-9 TGTGCCAGCAGCCCAGTGAGGAGGGATGGCGAGCAGTACTTC CASSPVRRDGEQYF
. TRBJ2-3 . TRBV4-1 TGCGCCAGCAGCCAAGTTGCCGCCACAGATACGCAGTATTTT CASSQVAATDTQYF
. TRBJ1-2 TRBD1 TRBV7-9 TGTGCCAGCAGCTTAGTAAAAGGGGGCAGCTATGGCTACACCTTC CASSLVKGGSYGYTF
few TRBJ2-7 TRBD1 TRBV25-1 TGTGCCAGCAGTCGACAGGGCCTGGGCGAGCAGTACTTC CASSRQGLGEQYF
. TRBJ2-5 . TRBV11-1 TGTGCCAGCAGCCCCCGGGACCCAAACCAAGAGACCCAGTACTTC CASSPRDPNQETQYF
few TRBJ2-5 . TRBV4-2 TGTGCCAGCAGCCAAGAGGTCTACCAAGAGACCCAGTACTTC CASSQEVYQETQYF
. TRBJ1-2 TRBD1 TRBV29-1 TGCAGCTTTCGACAGGGCTATGGCTACACCTTC CSFRQGYGYTF
. TRBJ1-4 . TRBV7-8 TGTGCCAGCAGCGCACCCCCAGGGACATCGAAGACTAATGAAAAACTGTTTTTT CASSAPPGTSKTNEKLFF
. TRBJ2-5 . TRBV15 TGTGCCACCAGCAGAGATGTTGCTGGGACTCCCAAATACCAAGAGACCCAGTACTTC CATSRDVAGTPKYQETQYF
. TRBJ2-7 . TRBV7-9 TGTGCCAGCACCGGGGACACCTCCTACGAGCAGTACTTC CASTGDTSYEQYF
. TRBJ1-2 TRBD1 TRBV24-1 TGTGCCACCAGTGATCGGACAGGGTCCTATGGCTACACCTTC CATSDRTGSYGYTF
few TRBJ1-5 . TRBV10-3 TGTGCCATCAGTGATTCCAGGGAAAGTCAGCCCCAGCATTTT CAISDSRESQPQHF
few TRBJ2-7 TRBD1 TRBV29-1 TGCAGCGCGGGACAGGGGGCGCGGTACGAGCAGTACTTC CSAGQGARYEQYF
. TRBJ2-3 TRBD2 TRBV6-1 TGTGCCAGCAGTGAAGATTGGGGCGCGCGGGGGGCGACAGATACGCAGTATTTT CASSEDWGARGATDTQYF